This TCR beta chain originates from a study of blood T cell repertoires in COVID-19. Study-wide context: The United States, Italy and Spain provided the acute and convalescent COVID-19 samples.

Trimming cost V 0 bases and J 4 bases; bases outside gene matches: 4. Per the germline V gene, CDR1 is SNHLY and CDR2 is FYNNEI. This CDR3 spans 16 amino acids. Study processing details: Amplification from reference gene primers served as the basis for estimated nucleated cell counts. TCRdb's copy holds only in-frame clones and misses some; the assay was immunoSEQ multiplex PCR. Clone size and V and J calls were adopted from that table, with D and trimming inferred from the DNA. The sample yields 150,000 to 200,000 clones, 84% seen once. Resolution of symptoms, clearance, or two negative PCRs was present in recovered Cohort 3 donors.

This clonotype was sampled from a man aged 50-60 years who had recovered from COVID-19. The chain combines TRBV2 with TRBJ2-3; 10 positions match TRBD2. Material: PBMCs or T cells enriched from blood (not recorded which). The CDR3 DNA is TGTGCCAGCAGTGAAGCTCCTAGCGGGGGCTCAGATACGCAGTATTTT. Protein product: CASSEAPSGGSDTQYF.